What follows are 23 T cell receptor beta chains derived from one specimen sequenced in a study of PD-L1 blockade in urothelial cancer. Assay: immunoSEQ multiplex PCR; the TCRdb copy retains only in-frame clones and omits some. The data show some 120,000 clones, roughly 84% seen once. Indicated time point: pretreatment peripheral blood. Specimen: PBMCs, collected around atezolizumab (anti-PD-L1) treatment. Receptors originate from a man aged 45 to 65 with urothelial cancer.

In its sample, this clone was seen once. The V call is TRBV27, the J call TRBJ1-5; D ambiguous. CDR3 length: 15 amino acids. V was trimmed by 3 bases and J by 0 bases, leaving 9 bases between them. Germline CDR1 MNHEY, CDR2 SMNVEV (reference sequence). CDR3 protein: CASSFAGDSNQPQHF. The CDR3 DNA sequence: TGTGCCAGCAGTTTCGCCGGAGATAGCAATCAGCCCCAGCATTTT.

The chain couples TRBV11-3 to TRBJ2-2; maybe TRBD2 (5 bases). CDR1 and CDR2 from the germline V gene are SGHNT and YENEEA. This CDR3 has 19 amino acids. The V and J ends lost 2 bases and 1 base respectively, with 20 bases between them. The CDR3 is CASSLYSLRDRENTGELFF. The CDR3 DNA sequence: TGTGCCAGCAGCTTATATTCCCTCCGGGATCGGGAGAACACCGGGGAGCTGTTTTTT.

The V and J genes are TRBV2 and TRBJ2-5, with TRBD1 matching over 10 bases. Germline lookup yields CDR1 SNHLY and CDR2 FYNNEI. CDR3 length equals 14 residues. Trimming cost V 7 bases and J 5 bases; bases outside gene matches: 7. The CDR3 nucleotides read TGTGCCAGCAAAACCGGGACAGGGGCGGAGACCCAGTACTTC. Encoded protein: CASKTGTGAETQYF.

The rearrangement links TRBV11-2 to TRBJ2-7; D possibly corresponds to TRBD1 (6 bases). CDR1 SGHAT and CDR2 FQNNGV come from the germline V gene. This CDR3 comprises 14 residues. V was clipped by 1 base and J by 3 bases, with 10 bases between them. The CDR3 region is CASSLGTAYYEQYF. CDR3 nucleotides: TGTGCCAGCAGCTTAGGGACAGCCTACTACGAGCAGTACTTC.

The chain recombines TRBV19 with TRBJ1-6; D is undetermined. Germline CDR1 LNHDA, CDR2 SQIVND (reference sequence). V lost 10 bases to trimming and J lost 6 bases, with 16 bases between them. The CDR3 totals 14 residues. CDR3 sequence (DNA): TGTGCCACCGCAGAGGGAGGTAGTAATTCACCCCTCCACTTT. Protein product: CATAEGGSNSPLHF.

This chain uses TRBV5-5 with TRBJ1-2; 11 positions agree with TRBD1. Per germline, CDR1 SGHKS and CDR2 YYEKEE (reference sequence). CDR3 length equals 14 residues. Trimming cost V 4 bases and J 3 bases; bases outside gene matches: 2. The CDR3 is CASSAGQGDYGYTF. Here the CDR3 DNA reads TGTGCCAGCAGCGCGGGACAGGGGGACTATGGCTACACCTTC.

The chain uses TRBV10-2 and TRBJ2-7; 11 bases fit TRBD2. Per germline, CDR1 WSHSY and CDR2 SAAADI. With 2 bases clipped from V and 5 bases from J, the junction kept 5 bases outside the gene matches. CDR3 length equals 15 residues. The CDR3 spells CASSEALAGGNEQYF. The CDR3 DNA sequence: TGCGCCAGCAGTGAGGCCCTAGCGGGAGGTAACGAGCAGTACTTC.

The CDR3 sequence: CAWSSQGKPGGYTF. The CDR3 nucleotides are TGTGCCTGGAGTAGTCAGGGGAAACCAGGTGGCTACACCTTC. The chain is built from TRBV30 and TRBJ1-2, with D possibly matching TRBD1 (6 bases). Germline assignment: CDR1 GTSNPN and CDR2 SVGIG (reference sequence). The CDR3 covers 14 residues. Between the trimmed V and J ends, which lost 2 bases and 7 bases, there was a span of 17 bases.

V usage is TRBV5-1 and J usage is TRBJ2-1, with 9 nucleotides matching TRBD1. Germline V lookup: CDR1 SGHRS, CDR2 YFSETQ. CDR3 length: 14 amino acids. V was pared by 1 base and J by 15 bases, with 11 bases of the junction left unmatched. CDR3 coding DNA: TGCGCCAGCAGCTTGTATACGGGACAGGGTGCGGCGTTCTTC. Amino acid sequence: CASSLYTGQGAAFF.

V and J are TRBV27 and TRBJ2-5; the D gene is possibly TRBD1 (5 bases). The germline V gene has CDR1 MNHEY and CDR2 SMNVEV (reference sequence). With 3 bases removed from V and 2 bases from J, the gap between germline ends came to 16 bases. The CDR3 extends over 16 amino acids. CDR3 sequence: CASSFPRMGPQETQYF. The CDR3 bases are TGTGCCAGCAGTTTCCCTAGAATGGGGCCACAAGAGACCCAGTACTTC.

Comments on this clone: The sample has other DNA sequences that encode this CDR3 too. V and J are TRBV30 and TRBJ1-3; D is uncertain. V was pared by 0 bases and J by 1 base, with 4 bases between. CDR1 is GTSNPN, CDR2 SVGIG, per germline (reference sequence). CDR3 length: 13 residues. Here the CDR3 DNA reads TGTGCCTGGAGTGTACTGTCTGGAAACACCATATATTTT. Its protein is CAWSVLSGNTIYF. Variable domain in full (rest from reference TRBV30 and TRBJ1-3): SQTIHQWPATLVQPVGSPLSLECTVEGTSNPNLYWYRQAAGRGLQLLFYSVGIGQISSEVPQNLSASRPQDRQFILSSKKLLLSDSGFYLCAWSVLSGNTIYFGEGSWLTVV.

There are a few counts of this clone. V gene TRBV5-4 combines with J gene TRBJ2-3; the D is unclear. Germline V gene lookup returns CDR1 SGHNT and CDR2 YYREEE (reference sequence). The length of the CDR3 is 14 residues. Deletions cut 2 bases from V and 4 bases from J, with 11 bases between. CDR3 DNA: TGTGCCAGCAGCTTTTCCCCTGGGCCAGATACGCAGTATTTT. Its translation: CASSFSPGPDTQYF.

The genes are TRBV29-1 and TRBJ2-1; perhaps TRBD1 as D (7 bases). Per germline, CDR1 SQVTM and CDR2 ANQGSEA. This CDR3 region has 15 residues. The CDR3 loop reads CGSAGGPSSYNEQFF. CDR3 DNA: TGCGGCAGCGCAGGGGGGCCATCCTCCTACAATGAGCAGTTCTTC.

This rearrangement joins TRBV18 to TRBJ2-4, with D possibly TRBD1 on 7 matching bases. Trimming stripped 5 bases from V and 8 bases from J, with 19 bases between. Per the germline V gene, CDR1 is KGHSH and CDR2 is LQKENI. This CDR3 has 15 amino acids. The CDR3 region is CASSTEGAYRDIQYF. The DNA of the CDR3 is TGTGCCAGCTCAACGGAGGGGGCTTATCGGGACATTCAGTACTTC.

The gene calls are TRBV28 and TRBJ2-3, with 8 bases aligning to TRBD2. This CDR3 comprises 15 residues. Germline trimming cut 6 bases from V and 3 bases from J; bases unmatched to any gene: 8. The germline CDR1 and CDR2 sequences are MDHEN and SYDVKM. CDR3 region: CASSPAGAWTDTQYF. The CDR3, as DNA: TGTGCCAGCAGCCCAGCGGGAGCCTGGACAGATACGCAGTATTTT.

The chain recombines TRBV30 with TRBJ2-6; the match to TRBD2 covers 16 bases. This CDR3 comprises 20 residues. The J segment lost 2 bases and the V segment lost 4 bases, leaving 11 bases of the junction unmatched. Germline CDR1 is GTSNPN and CDR2 is SVGIG (reference sequence). The CDR3 here is CAWMDAGTSGRGPGANVLTF. Here the CDR3 DNA reads TGTGCCTGGATGGACGCCGGGACTAGCGGGAGGGGTCCTGGGGCCAACGTCCTGACTTTC.

The V gene is TRBV2, the J gene TRBJ2-2; 9 nucleotides agree with TRBD1. CDR1 and CDR2 (germline): SNHLY, FYNNEI. The CDR3 covers 14 residues. J was trimmed by 5 bases and V by 6 bases; bases with no gene match: 4. CDR3 region: CASSDRGTTGELFF. The CDR3 DNA is TGTGCCAGCAGCGACAGGGGGACAACCGGGGAGCTGTTTTTT.

This rearrangement joins TRBV2 to TRBJ1-6; 7 nucleotides line up with TRBD1. The CDR3 runs 15 residues. The junction had 10 bases not matched to a gene; V was cut back by 7 bases and J by 7 bases. Looked up from germline, CDR1 is SNHLY and CDR2 is FYNNEI. The DNA of the CDR3 is TGTGCCAGCACCTGGGCGGGACAGATAAATTCACCCCTCCACTTT. Residues: CASTWAGQINSPLHF.

This chain joins TRBV10-3 and TRBJ2-1, with TRBD2 matching over 7 bases. The V and J ends lost 0 bases and 7 bases, in that order; junction bases with no gene match: 9. The germline V gene has CDR1 ENHRY and CDR2 SYGVKD. The CDR3 covers 16 residues. CDR3 bases: TGTGCCATCAGTGAGTCGGTCGGCGGGAGTTATAATGAGCAGTTCTTC. It translates to CAISESVGGSYNEQFF.

The chain joins TRBV15 to TRBJ1-6, with D possibly being TRBD1 (5 bases). The length of the CDR3 is 17 residues. V was pared by 3 bases and J by 7 bases, with 19 bases between. Germline V gene data show CDR1 as LNHNV and CDR2 as YYDKDF (reference sequence). CDR3 nucleotides: TGTGCCACCAGCAGGGTCAGGGAAGGGCTGGGCAATTCACCCCTCCACTTT. Translating it yields CATSRVREGLGNSPLHF. Looking up the rest from reference TRBV15 and TRBJ1-6 gives the full variable domain: DAMVIQNPRYQVTQFGKPVTLSCSQTLNHNVMYWYQQKSSQAPKLLFHYYDKDFNNEADTPDNFQSRRPNTSFCFLDIRSPGLGDTAMYLCATSRVREGLGNSPLHFGNGTRLTVT.

The J gene is TRBJ2-7, the V gene TRBV18; a possible D gene is TRBD2 (5 bases). V dropped 5 bases and J dropped 1 base, with 9 bases sitting between them. The CDR3 is 13 residues long. Per the germline V gene, CDR1 is KGHSH and CDR2 is LQKENI. This CDR3 is CASSGRRSYEQYF. DNA for the CDR3: TGTGCCAGCTCAGGAAGGAGGTCCTACGAGCAGTACTTC.

This chain links TRBV13 with TRBJ2-3, with 7 bases aligning to TRBD1. Germline V gives CDR1 PRHDT, CDR2 FYEKMQ (reference sequence). J was trimmed by 0 bases and V by 3 bases; bases with no gene match: 3. This CDR3 has 15 residues. In nucleotides, the CDR3 is TGTGCCAGCAGCTTGGGCAGGGGGAGCACAGATACGCAGTATTTT. Translating gives CASSLGRGSTDTQYF.

V gene TRBV6-5 combines with J gene TRBJ1-2, with TRBD1 matching over 7 bases. Germline V gene lookup returns CDR1 MNHEY and CDR2 SVGAGI. V gave up 7 bases and J gave up 2 bases; unmatched junction bases: 4. The length of the CDR3 is 13 residues. The CDR3 region is CASTSRGNYGYTF. The DNA of the CDR3 is TGTGCCAGCACCTCCAGGGGGAACTATGGCTACACCTTC.